This TCR beta chain was profiled in a study of blood T cell repertoires in COVID-19. Background on the study: PBMCs, B-cell-depleted T cells, or T cells provided the cDNA or gDNA that made up the material.

The germline CDR1 and CDR2 sequences are LNHDA and SQIVND (reference sequence). The length of the CDR3 is 17 residues. The V end lost 0 bases, the J end lost 4 bases, and 17 bases lay between the germline ends. Per the original methods: Scientists estimated how many nucleated cells there were by amplifying reference gene primers. Sequencing was performed with immunoSEQ multiplex PCR; in TCRdb, only in-frame clones are kept and a portion is missing. The V and J calls and clone size were taken over from that table, and D and trimming were inferred from the DNA. The table shows over 150,000 clones, with 76% occurring only once.

The clonotype was recovered from a woman aged 80 or over with acute or convalescent COVID-19. Input material: peripheral blood. This chain connects TRBV19 to TRBJ2-3, with a tentative D call TRBD1 (6 bases). CDR3 DNA sequence: TGTGCCAGTAGTATAGACAGGGGAACGAGTGTCGCAGATACGCAGTATTTT. This sequence encodes CASSIDRGTSVADTQYF.